This TCR beta chain was found in a study of shared clonotypes between healthy human individuals. Findings of the study overall: Estimated richness was generally greater in naive than memory subsets. Clonotypes not shared had lower generation probabilities than those common to all four donors.

The donors, all of them Caucasian adults, lived in Nashville, Tennessee. Clones were read by immunoSEQ multiplex PCR, and TCRdb kept only the in-frame ones, dropping some. Here the sample spans around 700,000 clones, about two thirds being singletons. Note on this clone: Its antigen remains unidentified.

Germline CDR1 is SGHDT and CDR2 is YYEEEE. The CDR3 length is 16 residues. Unmatched junction bases numbered 9, after V lost 1 base and J lost 7 bases. The sequenced sample consisted of memory CD4+ T cells sorted from blood. As for subset: CD45RA-negative fraction. The TCR comes from a woman younger than 45 in good health. The chain links TRBV5-6 to TRBJ1-5; 9 positions agree with TRBD1. The CDR3 nucleotides read TGTGCCAGCAGCTTGTTGAGGGGGACAGGGATCCAGCCCCAGCATTTT. Its translation is CASSLLRGTGIQPQHF.